The T cell receptor beta chain under discussion was sequenced for a study of Graves' ophthalmopathy and Graves' hyperthyroidism. The CDR3 length is 14 residues. Looked up from germline, CDR1 is SGDLS and CDR2 is YYNGEE. V was clipped by 4 bases and J by 4 bases; unmatched bases: 4. Using RNA transcripts, the TCR beta CDR3 regions were amplified. In the first round, RT-PCR was carried out with HTBI primers, and a multiplex PCR formed the second round. TCRdb itself ran the multiplex PCR reads through MiXCR, one entry per CDR3 protein. The profile shows almost 750,000 distinct CDR3 sequences, 40% of them singletons. This clonotype was observed a few times.

This chain links TRBV9 with TRBJ2-7; TRBD1 matches 11 bases. This clonotype originated in an adult man with Graves' ophthalmopathy. The sample was peripheral blood. CDR3: CASSPDRGLYEQYF. As DNA, the CDR3 is TGTGCCAGCAGCCCGGACAGGGGGCTGTACGAGCAGTACTTC.